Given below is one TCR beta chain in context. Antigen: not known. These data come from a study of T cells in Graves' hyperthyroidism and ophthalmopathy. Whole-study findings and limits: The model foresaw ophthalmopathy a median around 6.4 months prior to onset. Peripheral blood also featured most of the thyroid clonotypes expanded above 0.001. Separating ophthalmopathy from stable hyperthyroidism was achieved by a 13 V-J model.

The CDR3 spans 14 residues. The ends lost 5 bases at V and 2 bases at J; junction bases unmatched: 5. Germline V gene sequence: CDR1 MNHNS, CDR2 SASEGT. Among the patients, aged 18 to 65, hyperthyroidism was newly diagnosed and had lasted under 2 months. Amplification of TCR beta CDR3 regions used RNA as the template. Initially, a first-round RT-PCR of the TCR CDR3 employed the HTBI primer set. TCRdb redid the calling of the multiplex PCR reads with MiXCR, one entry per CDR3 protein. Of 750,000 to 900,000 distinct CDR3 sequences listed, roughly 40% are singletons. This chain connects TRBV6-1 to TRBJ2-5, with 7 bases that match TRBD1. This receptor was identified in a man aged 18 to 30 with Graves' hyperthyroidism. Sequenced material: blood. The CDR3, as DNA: TGTGCCAGCAGTTACCGGGGACAGCAAGAGACCCAGTACTTC. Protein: CASSYRGQQETQYF.